These T cell receptor beta chains were read from a single sample in a study of cytomegalovirus exposure and HLA in healthy donors. Data came from immunoSEQ multiplex PCR; TCRdb stores just in-frame clones and leaves some out. The table shows under 150,000 clones, with roughly 80% occurring only once. The sequencing input was PBMCs. These receptors originate from a male donor in good health and CMV-seronegative. Each CDR3 is given without its conserved first and last residue.

V	J	CDR3
TRBV27	TRBJ2-5	ASSWGLAGGTQY
TRBV7-8	TRBJ1-1	ASSLLGAGTEAF
TRBV7-2	TRBJ1-2	ASSWDREGGYT
TRBV2	TRBJ2-7	ASAAPVVILTYEQY
TRBV7-2	TRBJ2-2	ASSIRQATGELF
TRBV4-2	TRBJ2-5	ASSQEVAVSGETQY
TRBV11-2	TRBJ1-2	ASSLDRKGAYGYT
TRBV30	TRBJ1-6	AWDLTGWDSPLH
TRBV4-2	TRBJ2-5	ASSQDPGGARGTRETQY
TRBV5-1	TRBJ1-2	ASSPGDRGRVYGYT
TRBV6-1	TRBJ1-3	ASRVTGVGNTIY
TRBV5-1	TRBJ2-1	ASSLEARRNEQF
TRBV28	TRBJ1-5	ASTRGSNQPQH
TRBV4-2	TRBJ1-2	ASSQDLTVYGYT
TRBV2	TRBJ1-5	ASRDGGGGGNQPQH
TRBV21-1	TRBJ1-5	ASSAARGGMPQH
TRBV7-8	TRBJ2-7	ASSLSRWGATSGEYEQY
TRBV7-7	TRBJ2-5	ASSHRLQETQY
TRBV10-1	TRBJ2-5	ASSEEGEETQY
TRBV2	TRBJ1-2	ASSLRQGSSYGYT
TRBV10-1	TRBJ2-3	ASSDLTDSTDTQY
TRBV10-2	TRBJ2-5	ASSAASGGETQY
TRBV27	TRBJ2-1	ASSPNTGGNEQF
TRBV11-2	TRBJ1-1	ASSDLVETMAF
TRBV29-1	TRBJ1-4	SVAGGWDEKLF
TRBV4-2	TRBJ2-3	ASSQGQTFSTDTQY
TRBV7-8	TRBJ1-1	ASSLAPRGGTEAF
TRBV6-5	TRBJ2-7	ASSPEGDPSYEQY
TRBV18	TRBJ1-1	ASSPQGQAAEAF
TRBV5-1	TRBJ1-6	ASSLLSSVPSPLH
TRBV6-6	TRBJ2-1	ASSYKAGGQNEQF
TRBV6-5	TRBJ1-6	ASSPESDYNSPLH
TRBV5-5	TRBJ2-7	ASSLYGEQY
TRBV4-1	TRBJ1-5	ASSQAGSNQPQH
TRBV7-9	TRBJ2-3	ASSLHGTSGGTQY
TRBV7-2	TRBJ2-1	ASSLEDFGEQF
TRBV7-2	TRBJ1-1	ASSVRGGVEAF
TRBV13	TRBJ1-6	ASSFGQPDSPLH
TRBV27	TRBJ1-2	ASSSTWGLYGYT
TRBV18	TRBJ2-1	ASSPEEGTYNGQF
TRBV2	TRBJ1-2	ASKVTGGSGGYT
TRBV2	TRBJ1-1	ATTWDKPTEAF
TRBV2	TRBJ1-5	ASRDDTPNQPQH
TRBV7-2	TRBJ2-1	ASSLEGGLPYNEQF
TRBV5-1	TRBJ1-1	ASSLESSTEAF
TRBV11-2	TRBJ2-7	ASSLDGGEVTYEQY
TRBV6-1	TRBJ1-6	ASTFAAQGNSPLH
TRBV30	TRBJ1-1	AWTVGGGAF